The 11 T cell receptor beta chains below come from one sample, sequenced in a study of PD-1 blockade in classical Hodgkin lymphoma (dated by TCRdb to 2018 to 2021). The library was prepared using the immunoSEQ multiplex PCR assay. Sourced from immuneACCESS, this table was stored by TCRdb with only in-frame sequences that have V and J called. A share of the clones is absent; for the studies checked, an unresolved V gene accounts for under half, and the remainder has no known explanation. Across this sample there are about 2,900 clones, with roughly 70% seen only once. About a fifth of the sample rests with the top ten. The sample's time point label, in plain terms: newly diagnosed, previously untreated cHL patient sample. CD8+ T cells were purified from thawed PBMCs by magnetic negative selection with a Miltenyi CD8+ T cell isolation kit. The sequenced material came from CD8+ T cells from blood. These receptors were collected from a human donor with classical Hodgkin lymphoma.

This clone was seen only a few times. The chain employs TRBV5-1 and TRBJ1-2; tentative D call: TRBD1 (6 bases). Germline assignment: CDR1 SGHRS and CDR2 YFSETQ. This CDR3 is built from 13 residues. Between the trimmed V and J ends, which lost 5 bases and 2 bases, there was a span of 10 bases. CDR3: CASSWGANYGYTF. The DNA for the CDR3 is TGCGCCAGCAGTTGGGGGGCAAACTATGGCTACACCTTC.

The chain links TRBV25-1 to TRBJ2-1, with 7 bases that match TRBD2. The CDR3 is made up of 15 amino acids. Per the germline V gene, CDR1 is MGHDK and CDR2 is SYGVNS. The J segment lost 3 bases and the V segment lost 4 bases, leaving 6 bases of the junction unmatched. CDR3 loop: CASSADGTIYNEQFF. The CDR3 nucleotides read TGTGCCAGCAGTGCAGACGGGACTATCTACAATGAGCAGTTCTTC.

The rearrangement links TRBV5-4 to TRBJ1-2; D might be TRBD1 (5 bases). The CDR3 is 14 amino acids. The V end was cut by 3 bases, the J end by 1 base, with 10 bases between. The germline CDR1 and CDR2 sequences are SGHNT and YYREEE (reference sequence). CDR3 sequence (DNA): TGTGCCAGCAGCTACGACAGATTTAACTATGGCTACACCTTC. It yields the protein CASSYDRFNYGYTF.

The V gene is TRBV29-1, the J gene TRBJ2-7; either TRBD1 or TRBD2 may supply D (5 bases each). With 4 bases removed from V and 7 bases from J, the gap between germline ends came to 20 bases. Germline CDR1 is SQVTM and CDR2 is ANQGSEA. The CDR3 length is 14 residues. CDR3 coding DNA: TGCAGCGTTGCCGATCGGGACCTGGGGTGGGAGCAGTACTTC. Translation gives CSVADRDLGWEQYF.

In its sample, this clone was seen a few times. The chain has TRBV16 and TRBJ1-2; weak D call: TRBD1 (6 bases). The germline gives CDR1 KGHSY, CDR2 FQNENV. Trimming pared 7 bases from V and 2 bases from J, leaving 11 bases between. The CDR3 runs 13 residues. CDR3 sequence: CASKNRENYGYTF. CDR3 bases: TGTGCCAGCAAAAACAGGGAGAACTATGGCTACACCTTC.

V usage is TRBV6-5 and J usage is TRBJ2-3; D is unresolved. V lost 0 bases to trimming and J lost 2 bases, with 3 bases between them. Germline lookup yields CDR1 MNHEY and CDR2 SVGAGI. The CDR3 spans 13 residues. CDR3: CASSYSLTDTQYF. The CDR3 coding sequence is TGTGCCAGCAGTTACTCCCTCACAGATACGCAGTATTTT.

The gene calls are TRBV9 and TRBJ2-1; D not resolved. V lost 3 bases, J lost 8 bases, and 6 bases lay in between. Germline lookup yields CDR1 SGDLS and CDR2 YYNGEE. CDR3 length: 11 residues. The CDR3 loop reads CASSAGYEQFF. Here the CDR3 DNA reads TGTGCCAGCAGCGCCGGGTATGAGCAGTTCTTC.

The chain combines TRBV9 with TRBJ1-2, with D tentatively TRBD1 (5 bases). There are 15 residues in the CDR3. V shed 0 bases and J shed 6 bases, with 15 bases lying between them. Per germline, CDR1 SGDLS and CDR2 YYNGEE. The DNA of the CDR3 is TGTGCCAGCAGCGTAGGTTTAGGGGATCTTCATGGCTACACCTTC. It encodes CASSVGLGDLHGYTF.

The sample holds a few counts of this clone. The CDR3 sequence is CASFEQDQPQHF. CDR3 sequence (DNA): TGTGCCAGCTTTGAACAGGATCAGCCCCAGCATTTT. The rearrangement uses TRBV28 and TRBJ1-5; D possibly corresponds to TRBD1 (5 bases). V lost 8 bases to trimming and J lost 5 bases, with 10 bases between them. CDR1 is MDHEN, CDR2 SYDVKM, per germline. This CDR3 is built from 12 residues.

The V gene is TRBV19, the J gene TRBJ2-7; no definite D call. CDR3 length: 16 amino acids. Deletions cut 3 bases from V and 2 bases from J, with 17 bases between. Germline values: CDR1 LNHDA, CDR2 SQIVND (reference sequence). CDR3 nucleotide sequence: TGTGCCAGTAGTATCACCCTAGTGTCCAGCCCCTACGAGCAGTACTTC. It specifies CASSITLVSSPYEQYF.

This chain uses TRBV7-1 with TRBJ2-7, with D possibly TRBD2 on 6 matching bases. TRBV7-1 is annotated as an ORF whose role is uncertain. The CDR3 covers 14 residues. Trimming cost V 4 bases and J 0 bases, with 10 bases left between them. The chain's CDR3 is CASSLAESSYEQYF. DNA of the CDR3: TGTGCCAGCAGCTTAGCGGAGAGCTCCTACGAGCAGTACTTC.